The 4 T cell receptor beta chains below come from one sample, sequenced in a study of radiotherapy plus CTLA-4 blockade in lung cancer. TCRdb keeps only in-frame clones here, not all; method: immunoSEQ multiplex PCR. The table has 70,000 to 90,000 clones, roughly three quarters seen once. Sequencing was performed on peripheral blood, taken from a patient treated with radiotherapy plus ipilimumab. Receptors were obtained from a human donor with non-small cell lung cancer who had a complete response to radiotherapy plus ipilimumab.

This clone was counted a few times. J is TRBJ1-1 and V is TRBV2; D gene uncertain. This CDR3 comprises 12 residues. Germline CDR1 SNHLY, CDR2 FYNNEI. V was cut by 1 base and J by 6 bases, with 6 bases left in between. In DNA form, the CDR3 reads TGTGCCAGCAGTGAAGGGGAGCCTGAAGCTTTCTTT. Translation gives CASSEGEPEAFF.

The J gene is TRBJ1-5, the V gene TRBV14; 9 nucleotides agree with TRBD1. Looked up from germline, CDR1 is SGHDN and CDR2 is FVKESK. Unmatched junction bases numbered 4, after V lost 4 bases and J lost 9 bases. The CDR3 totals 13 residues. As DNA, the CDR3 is TGTGCCAGCAGCCTGGGACAGGGCCGGCCCCAGCATTTT. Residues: CASSLGQGRPQHF.

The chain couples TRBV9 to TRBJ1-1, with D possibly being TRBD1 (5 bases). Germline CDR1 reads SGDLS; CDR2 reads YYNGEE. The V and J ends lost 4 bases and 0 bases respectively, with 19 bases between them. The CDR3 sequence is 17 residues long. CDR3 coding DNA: TGTGCCAGCAGCCCTTCGTCGGGGGGTCAGATGAACACTGAAGCTTTCTTT. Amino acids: CASSPSSGGQMNTEAFF.

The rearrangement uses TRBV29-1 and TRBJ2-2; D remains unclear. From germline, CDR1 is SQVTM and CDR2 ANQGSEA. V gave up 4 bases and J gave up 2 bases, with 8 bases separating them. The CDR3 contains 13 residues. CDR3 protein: CSVALLNTGELFF. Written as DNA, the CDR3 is TGCAGCGTTGCGCTACTAAACACCGGGGAGCTGTTTTTT.